The rows below give T cell receptor beta chains drawn from one sample of a study of early T cells in non-severe SARS-CoV-2 infection. Via MiXCR, TCRdb re-called the 5' RACE reads, giving one row per CDR3 protein. The sample comprises under 70,000 distinct CDR3 sequences, less than 15% of which are singletons, and about 9.3% rests with the top ten. Sequences were derived from whole blood, sampled at baseline. The receptor set was obtained from an adult who was a healthcare worker with PCR-confirmed SARS-CoV-2 infection or an uninfected control (not recorded which). The CDR3 runs from the conserved cysteine through the conserved F or W. D genes are given only for firm matches. Clone size is given for some rows only: seen once, a few or many times, or a class if the clone is expanded.

TRBV4-1	TRBJ1-2	-	few	TGCGCCAGCAGCCAAGACTGGATTGACTTCTATGGCTACACCTTC	CASSQDWIDFYGYTF
TRBV3-1	TRBJ2-1	TRBD1	many	TGTGCCAGCAGCCAACTGACAGGGTACAATGAGCAGTTCTTC	CASSQLTGYNEQFF
TRBV19	TRBJ1-5	TRBD1	-	TGTGCCAGTAGTATCACCGGACAGGGCTCACGTACGCAGCATTTT	CASSITGQGSRTQHF
TRBV5-1	TRBJ2-4	-	-	TGCGCCAGCAGCCTCGGTCCCGGAGGCATTCAGTACTTC	CASSLGPGGIQYF
TRBV7-9	TRBJ2-3	-	many	TGTGCCACCCAGACCCCTAAGGGGGAGGGCACAGATACGCAGTATTTT	CATQTPKGEGTDTQYF
TRBV11-1	TRBJ1-1	-	few	TGTGCCAGCAGCTTATTAGGTGGGAAGAACACTGAAGCTTTCTTT	CASSLLGGKNTEAFF
TRBV21-1	TRBJ2-1	-	many	TGTGCCAGCACCTCAAATAGACTAGCGGGCAATAGCTCCTACAATGAGCAGTTCTTC	CASTSNRLAGNSSYNEQFF
TRBV21-1	TRBJ2-1	-	few	TGTGCCAGCAGCAAAGTAGATCAAAGCTCCTACAATGAGCAGTTCTTC	CASSKVDQSSYNEQFF
TRBV10-3	TRBJ2-1	-	few	TGTGCCATCAGTTCCCGCCGGGACCCCGCTACCAATGAGCAGTTCTTC	CAISSRRDPATNEQFF
TRBV6-6	TRBJ1-1	-	-	TGTGCCAGCATCCTGACAACCAACACTGAAGCTTTCTTT	CASILTTNTEAFF
TRBV7-8	TRBJ2-1	-	many	TGTGCCAGCAGCACAGACATTGTCTCTCAGTTCTTC	CASSTDIVSQFF
TRBV7-2	TRBJ2-2	-	once	TGTGCCAGCAGCGTCCCGAACACCGGGGAGCTGTTTTTT	CASSVPNTGELFF
TRBV7-2	TRBJ2-2	-	-	TGTGCCAGCAGCCTCTACTCCCGGGGAACCGGGGAGCTGTTTTTT	CASSLYSRGTGELFF
TRBV9	TRBJ2-3	-	-	TGTGCCAGCAGCGTGGGGGGTGGAAGCACAGATACGCAGTATTTT	CASSVGGGSTDTQYF
TRBV5-1	TRBJ1-5	-	-	TGCGCCAGCAGCTTGGACAGGGATCACAGTCCCCAGCATTTT	CASSLDRDHSPQHF
TRBV5-1	TRBJ2-5	-	-	TGCGCCAGCAGCTCGGGCCCCGGAGAGACCCAGTACTTC	CASSSGPGETQYF
TRBV10-3	TRBJ2-5	TRBD2	few	TGTGCCGCCACTAGCGAGCAAGAGACCCAGTACTTC	CAATSEQETQYF
TRBV7-2	TRBJ2-1	-	many	TGTGCCAGCAGCTTAGATAGGGGCACTTACAATGAGCAGTTCTTC	CASSLDRGTYNEQFF
TRBV6-5	TRBJ1-2	-	many	TGTGCCAGCAGTCCTCGTGACAGGCTCCATGGCTACACCTTC	CASSPRDRLHGYTF
TRBV7-6	TRBJ2-7	TRBD1	-	TGTGCCAGCAGCTCGGTTGTGACAGGGGGCGGCGAGCAGTACTTC	CASSSVVTGGGEQYF
TRBV3-1	TRBJ2-7	TRBD1	-	TGTGCCAGCAGCCCCACGGGGGACAGGGTGCGCGAGCAGTACTTC	CASSPTGDRVREQYF
TRBV7-9	TRBJ1-5	-	many	TGTGCCAGCAGCTTAGCGCAACACCAGCCCCAGCATTTT	CASSLAQHQPQHF
TRBV18	TRBJ1-1	TRBD1	few	TGTGCCAGCTCACCCAGAGGGACAGGGTACGAGGGAGCTTTCTTT	CASSPRGTGYEGAFF
TRBV28	TRBJ1-1	-	few	TGTGCCAGCAGGACTAATTCGAACACTGAAGCTTTCTTT	CASRTNSNTEAFF
TRBV6-2/TRBV6-3	TRBJ1-5	-	few	TGTGCCAGCAGTTACAGGGGTTGGGGCAATCAGCCCCAGCATTTT	CASSYRGWGNQPQHF
TRBV18	TRBJ1-1	-	few	TGTGCCAGCTCATCGATCGCAGGGACGGGCACTGAAGCTTTCTTT	CASSSIAGTGTEAFF
TRBV11-3	TRBJ2-4	TRBD1	few	TGTGCCAGCAGCTACGGACAGGGAAACATTCAGTACTTC	CASSYGQGNIQYF
TRBV2	TRBJ1-1	-	-	TGTGCCAGCAGTGCCCAAAGTACAGGGAACACTGAAGCTTTCTTT	CASSAQSTGNTEAFF
TRBV13	TRBJ2-7	-	-	TGTGCCAGCAGTTTGGGGCGGGAATACGAGCAGTACTTC	CASSLGREYEQYF
TRBV12-3/TRBV12-4	TRBJ1-5	TRBD1	many	TGTGCCAGCAGCGGGACAGATAGCAATCAGCCCCAGCATTTT	CASSGTDSNQPQHF
TRBV29-1	TRBJ2-7	-	many	TGCAGCGTTGAGCCGGGTCAGGGGAGCGACGAGCAGTACTTC	CSVEPGQGSDEQYF
TRBV5-1	TRBJ2-3	TRBD1	-	TGCGCCAGCAGCGGGGGACAGGGTCTCACAGATACGCAGTATTTT	CASSGGQGLTDTQYF
TRBV19	TRBJ2-7	-	-	TGTGCCAGTAGTGTACCGGGACAAATAACGGACGAGCAGTACTTC	CASSVPGQITDEQYF
TRBV2	TRBJ2-3	TRBD2	many	TGTGCCAGCAGTCACGGGACTAGCGGGTTCACAGATACGCAGTATTTT	CASSHGTSGFTDTQYF
TRBV30	TRBJ1-1	TRBD1	-	TGTGCCTGGAGTTTAGGGGGCGGTGAAGCTTTCTTT	CAWSLGGGEAFF
TRBV6-4	TRBJ2-3	TRBD2	few	TGTGCCAGCAGCCCGAGCGGGGCCCCCACAGATACGCAGTATTTT	CASSPSGAPTDTQYF
TRBV10-3	TRBJ1-5	-	many	TGTGCCATCAGTGACGAAGGCAATCAGCCCCAGCATTTT	CAISDEGNQPQHF
TRBV30	TRBJ2-1	TRBD2	few	TGTGCCTGGAGTGGGGGCTGGGGCGGGAGCTCCTACAATGAGCAGTTCTTC	CAWSGGWGGSSYNEQFF
TRBV29-1	TRBJ2-5	TRBD1	-	TGCAGCGTTGCGAGGGGGCTCCGGGAGACCCAGTACTTC	CSVARGLRETQYF
TRBV9	TRBJ2-6	-	-	TGTGCCAGCAGCGTAGGGGTCTCTGGGGCCAACGTCCTGACTTTC	CASSVGVSGANVLTF
TRBV6-9	TRBJ1-1	-	-	TGTGCCAGCAGCCCATCACCGGGACACCCACCGAACACTGAAGCTTTCTTT	CASSPSPGHPPNTEAFF
TRBV20-1	TRBJ1-2	-	-	TGCAGTGCTAGAGATACGCAGATCTACACCTTC	CSARDTQIYTF
TRBV6-5	TRBJ1-4	-	-	TGTGCCAGCAGTTATGGGCAGGGCGTTGAAAAACTGTTTTTT	CASSYGQGVEKLFF
TRBV10-3	TRBJ2-7	-	few	TGTGCCATCAGCCCTTCGTCCCTCTACGAGCAGTACTTC	CAISPSSLYEQYF
TRBV4-2	TRBJ2-3	TRBD2	-	TGTGCCAGCAGCCAAGAAACTAGCGGTTTCCGGGCGGATACGCAGTATTTT	CASSQETSGFRADTQYF
TRBV7-8	TRBJ2-7	-	few	TGTGCCAGCAGCCCTGATCGGTACGAGCAGTACTTC	CASSPDRYEQYF
TRBV12-3/TRBV12-4	TRBJ1-6	TRBD1	few	TGTGCCAGCAGTTTGACAGGGGGCTCCTATAATTCACCCCTCCACTTT	CASSLTGGSYNSPLHF
TRBV18	TRBJ1-2	-	few	TGTGCCAGCTCGATCTCCCTTACTACAGGCGGTGTCTATGGCTACACCTTC	CASSISLTTGGVYGYTF
TRBV7-7	TRBJ2-7	-	few	TGTGCTAGCAGCTCATCCATGGCGGGGGCTGACGAGCAGTACTTC	CASSSSMAGADEQYF
TRBV5-1	TRBJ2-3	TRBD2	few	TGCGCCAGCAGCCCCGGGCTAGCGGGAGCAGATACGCAGTATTTT	CASSPGLAGADTQYF
TRBV12-3/TRBV12-4	TRBJ2-3	-	-	TGTGCCAGCAGTCACGCGGGCGGGACCCTGACAGATACGCAGTATTTT	CASSHAGGTLTDTQYF
TRBV9	TRBJ1-5	-	-	TGTGCCAGCAGCGTAGGGGCAGGGATTCAGCCCCAGCATTTT	CASSVGAGIQPQHF
TRBV28	TRBJ1-2	TRBD1	many	TGTGCCAGCAGTCCTCGGACAGGTGGTGGCTACACCTTC	CASSPRTGGGYTF
TRBV5-1	TRBJ2-7	-	few	TGCGCCAGCAGCTTGGCCGGACAGAACTACGAGCAGTACTTC	CASSLAGQNYEQYF
TRBV7-3	TRBJ2-4	TRBD2	-	TGTGCCAGCAGAAGACTAGCGGTTATAAACATTCAGTACTTC	CASRRLAVINIQYF
TRBV29-1	TRBJ2-6	TRBD1	once	TGCAGCGTCGGGACAGCTGGGGCCAACGTCCTGACTTTC	CSVGTAGANVLTF
TRBV28	TRBJ2-1	-	-	TGTGCCAGCAGTTTCCCCGCCATCTCCTACAATGAGCAGTTCTTC	CASSFPAISYNEQFF